The 26 T cell receptor beta chains below come from one sample, sequenced in a study of response to subunit inactivated influenza vaccine. TCRdb redid the calling of the RT-PCR reads with MiXCR, one entry per CDR3 protein. The table shows 600,000 to 700,000 distinct CDR3 sequences, with less than 15% occurring only once. Source: PBMCs from blood, taken approximately 15 days before vaccination. The receptors stem from a man aged 45-65 years who received an inactivated influenza vaccine.

This clonotype was detected a few times. The chain combines TRBV20-1 with TRBJ1-5; D not resolved. Germline loops: CDR1 DFQATT, CDR2 SNEGSKA (reference sequence). V lost 0 bases to trimming and J lost 0 bases, with 12 bases between them. The CDR3 loop spans 16 amino acids. In DNA form, the CDR3 reads TGCAGTGCTAGAGATTTGGAGCAGTATAGCAATCAGCCCCAGCATTTT. This sequence encodes CSARDLEQYSNQPQHF.

The chain links TRBV4-2 to TRBJ2-3; TRBD2 matches at 12 bases. The CDR3 is 18 residues long. Trimming cost V 0 bases and J 0 bases; bases outside gene matches: 4. Germline V gene data show CDR1 as LGHNA and CDR2 as YNFKEQ. CDR3 nucleotide sequence: TGTGCCAGCAGCCAAGAAAGACTAGCGGGGGCCAGCACAGATACGCAGTATTTT. It codes for CASSQERLAGASTDTQYF.

This clonotype was found a few times. The V gene is TRBV4-1, the J gene TRBJ2-7; D is perhaps TRBD1 or TRBD2 (5 bases each). CDR1 and CDR2 (germline): MGHRA, YSYEKL. The CDR3 extends over 14 amino acids. The germline V and J ends were trimmed by 2 bases and 7 bases, with 15 bases remaining between them. CDR3 region: CASSQPGASGEQYF. DNA for the CDR3: TGCGCCAGCAGCCAACCCGGGGCCTCTGGAGAGCAGTACTTC.

Written as DNA, the CDR3 is TGTGCCATCAGTGACTCGACGGGGGCTGAGACCCAGTACTTC. Translation: CAISDSTGAETQYF. The chain uses TRBV10-3 and TRBJ2-5; either TRBD1 or TRBD2 may supply D (6 bases each). The CDR3 loop spans 14 amino acids. Trimming stripped 3 bases from V and 5 bases from J, with 13 bases between. Germline lookup yields CDR1 ENHRY and CDR2 SYGVKD.

This chain uses TRBV7-9 with TRBJ1-4, with unresolved D. Germline V gene sequence: CDR1 SEHNR, CDR2 FQNEAQ (reference sequence). CDR3 length equals 17 residues. Trimming took 2 bases from V and 3 from J, leaving 16 bases between them. The CDR3 loop is CASSLLSSAGPNEKLFF. The DNA for the CDR3 is TGTGCCAGCAGCTTACTTAGTTCGGCCGGACCTAATGAAAAACTGTTTTTT.

This chain joins TRBV10-2 and TRBJ2-1; TRBD2 aligns across 11 bases. This CDR3 contains 12 residues. V dropped 8 bases and J dropped 12; count of bases not matched to a gene: 6. Looked up from germline, CDR1 is WSHSY and CDR2 is SAAADI. CDR3 protein: CASVAGGAWQFF. The CDR3 coding sequence is TGCGCCAGCGTAGCGGGGGGGGCGTGGCAGTTCTTC.

This clonotype was picked up many times. V is TRBV11-2 and J is TRBJ1-6; D gene uncertain. CDR1 and CDR2 from the germline V gene are SGHAT and FQNNGV. This CDR3 region has 15 residues. Trimming pared 5 bases from V and 1 base from J, leaving 9 bases between. In DNA form, the CDR3 reads TGTGCCAGCAGCATCCTGACATCCTATAATTCACCCCTCCACTTT. Its protein product is CASSILTSYNSPLHF.

At least ten counts were recorded for this clonotype. Here the CDR3 DNA reads TGTGCCAGCAGCTTAGCAGGGGTTAAGGGCACCTACGAGCAGTACTTC. Its translation is CASSLAGVKGTYEQYF. The chain is built from TRBV7-2 and TRBJ2-7; the D gene is possibly TRBD1 (5 bases). The V gene lost 0 bases and the J gene lost 2 bases, with 14 bases spanning the gap. The CDR3 loop spans 16 amino acids. Germline V CDR1 and CDR2: SGHTA, FQGNSA.

The chain uses TRBV7-2 and TRBJ2-7; D is possibly TRBD2 (6 bases). This CDR3 contains 17 residues. Looked up from germline, CDR1 is SGHTA and CDR2 is FQGNSA. The V gene lost 6 bases and the J gene lost 1 base, with 22 bases spanning the gap. The CDR3, as DNA: TGTGCCAGCAGTAACCCGAAACTAGCCTTAATTTCCTACGAGCAGTACTTC. Encoded protein: CASSNPKLALISYEQYF.

V and J are TRBV15 and TRBJ2-1, with D possibly being TRBD1 (6 bases). CDR3 size: 17 residues. The V and J ends lost 2 bases and 3 bases respectively, with 17 bases between them. The V gene's germline CDR1 is LNHNV and CDR2 YYDKDF (reference sequence). In DNA form, the CDR3 reads TGTGCCACCAGCAGATCCGATTCAACAGGGATCTACAATGAGCAGTTCTTC. Residues: CATSRSDSTGIYNEQFF.

This rearrangement joins TRBV7-2 to TRBJ2-5; weak D call: TRBD1 (5 bases). V was clipped by 4 bases and J by 5 bases, with 38 bases between them. CDR1 is SGHTA, CDR2 FQGNSA, per germline. The CDR3 has 22 residues. CDR3 in amino acids: CASSYIRTAELTPGLKGETQYF. DNA of the CDR3: TGTGCCAGCAGCTATATTCGCACGGCAGAACTCACACCGGGTCTCAAGGGGGAGACCCAGTACTTC.

The chain employs TRBV23-1 and TRBJ2-1, with unresolved D. TRBV23-1 counts as an open reading frame of uncertain function. V shed 0 bases and J shed 3 bases, with 12 bases lying between them. The CDR3 has 16 residues. The chain's CDR3 is CASSQSPRRGYNEQFF. In DNA form, the CDR3 reads TGCGCCAGCAGTCAATCCCCTAGGAGAGGCTACAATGAGCAGTTCTTC.

This clonotype showed up many times. The chain links TRBV5-6 to TRBJ2-1; 9 nucleotides agree with TRBD1. Trimming at V came to 3 bases and at J to 6 bases, leaving 7 bases not matched to a gene. CDR1 SGHDT and CDR2 YYEEEE come from the germline V gene. This CDR3 comprises 15 residues. The CDR3 DNA reads as TGTGCCAGCAGCTCCTACGGACAGGGGTTCAATGAGCAGTTCTTC. Translating it yields CASSSYGQGFNEQFF.

The chain links TRBV7-2 to TRBJ2-1, with a weak D call TRBD2 (6 bases). The CDR3 totals 14 residues. V was cut by 1 base and J by 8 bases, with 12 bases left in between. Germline values: CDR1 SGHTA, CDR2 FQGNSA. The CDR3 DNA follows: TGTGCCAGCAGCTTAGGGGGGGTATTCGATGAGCAGTTCTTC. This gives the protein CASSLGGVFDEQFF.

This sequence joins TRBV5-6 and TRBJ2-5, with D maybe TRBD1 (5 bases). The germline gives CDR1 SGHDT, CDR2 YYEEEE. V dropped 4 bases and J dropped 1 base, with 11 bases sitting between them. This CDR3 comprises 14 residues. The DNA for the CDR3 is TGTGCCAGCAGCCTGCGACAGTTCCAAGAGACCCAGTACTTC. Translated, it gives CASSLRQFQETQYF.

The table lists this clonotype with many counts. This sequence joins TRBV7-2 and TRBJ2-7; a weak D match, TRBD1 (7 bases). Trimming took off 5 bases at V and 3 bases at J, with 23 bases between the two ends. CDR3 length equals 17 residues. CDR1 SGHTA and CDR2 FQGNSA come from the germline V gene. The CDR3 protein is CASSAIGGGQVRYEQYF. Written as DNA, the CDR3 is TGTGCCAGCAGCGCCATCGGGGGAGGACAGGTACGCTACGAGCAGTACTTC.

The V call is TRBV6-5, the J call TRBJ2-3, with D perhaps TRBD1 or TRBD2 (5 bases each). Germline CDR1 MNHEY, CDR2 SVGAGI. With 4 bases removed from V and 2 bases from J, the gap between germline ends came to 10 bases. This CDR3 has 14 amino acids. The CDR3 nucleotides read TGTGCCAGCAGTTCGGGGCCTCCCACAGATACGCAGTATTTT. Its translation: CASSSGPPTDTQYF.

Many counts were recorded for this clonotype. The CDR3, as DNA: TGTGCCAGCACCCTGGACAGCCGGCGTGGCTACACCTTC. Translation: CASTLDSRRGYTF. The chain is built from TRBV12-3 or TRBV12-4 and TRBJ1-2; TRBD1 is a possible D gene (6 bases). The CDR3 length is 13 residues. V was trimmed by 7 bases and J by 7 bases, leaving 16 bases between them.

This clonotype was seen at least ten times. The chain recombines TRBV20-1 with TRBJ1-1, with 11 bases that match TRBD1. Per the germline V gene, CDR1 is DFQATT and CDR2 is SNEGSKA (reference sequence). Trimming removed 1 base from V and 5 bases from J; junction bases left unmatched: 6. This CDR3 is built from 15 residues. This chain's CDR3 is CSARAWDRGLTEAFF. The CDR3 coding sequence is TGCAGTGCTAGAGCCTGGGACAGGGGGTTGACTGAAGCTTTCTTT.

This clonotype was observed a handful of times. The chain combines TRBV7-9 with TRBJ2-2; D possibly corresponds to TRBD1 (6 bases). V shed 3 bases and J shed 0 bases, with 14 bases lying between them. CDR1 and CDR2 from the germline V gene are SEHNR and FQNEAQ (reference sequence). This CDR3 comprises 17 residues. DNA for the CDR3: TGTGCCAGCAGCTTTAATGGCAGGGGACCGAACACCGGGGAGCTGTTTTTT. Its protein is CASSFNGRGPNTGELFF.

The CDR3 DNA follows: TGCAGCGCCAGGGATCCCGAGCAGCAGTTCTTC. Its translation: CSARDPEQQFF. This chain connects TRBV29-1 to TRBJ2-1; possible D gene TRBD1, 5 bases. Deletions cut 7 bases from V and 11 bases from J, with 15 bases between. The CDR3 totals 11 residues. Germline V gene lookup returns CDR1 SQVTM and CDR2 ANQGSEA.

CDR3 DNA sequence: TGTGCCAGCAGCCCCGGGACAGTTACGAATGAGCAGTTCTTC. Its translation: CASSPGTVTNEQFF. V and J are TRBV7-3 and TRBJ2-1; 7 nucleotides line up with TRBD1. Trimming removed 5 bases from V and 7 bases from J; junction bases left unmatched: 8. Germline V CDR1 and CDR2: SGHTA, FQGTGA. The CDR3 spans 14 residues.

This clonotype turned up a few times. The chain recombines TRBV12-3 or TRBV12-4 with TRBJ1-1; D unclear. The CDR3 runs to 14 residues. V lost 6 bases, J lost 1 base, and 12 bases lay in between. The CDR3 loop reads CASRPIPGNTEAFF. In DNA, the CDR3 is TGTGCCAGCAGGCCCATCCCGGGGAACACTGAAGCTTTCTTT.

This clonotype was detected ten times or more. This chain connects TRBV14 to TRBJ1-2; D is undetermined. The CDR3 spans 12 residues. Germline V gene sequence: CDR1 SGHDN, CDR2 FVKESK. V shed 7 bases and J shed 5 bases, with 11 bases lying between them. The CDR3 here is CASTHTEYGYTF. The CDR3 nucleotides are TGTGCCAGCACACATACGGAATATGGCTACACCTTC.

The sample holds a few counts of this clonotype. The J gene is TRBJ2-7, the V gene TRBV12-3 or TRBV12-4, with 7 positions matching TRBD2. The CDR3 runs 13 residues. The junction had 4 bases not matched to a gene; V was cut back by 2 bases and J by 6 bases. CDR3 nucleotides: TGTGCCAGCAGTTTACTAGCGGCGGGCGAGCAGTACTTC. Its protein product is CASSLLAAGEQYF.

This clonotype turned up a few times. V gene TRBV5-1 combines with J gene TRBJ2-3; D gene ambiguous. From germline, CDR1 is SGHRS and CDR2 YFSETQ. The CDR3 loop spans 15 amino acids. The ends were cut back, 6 bases at V and 1 base at J, with 15 bases in the middle. The CDR3 DNA is TGCGCCAGCACTGCGATTGTCGGCGGCACAGATACGCAGTATTTT. This sequence encodes CASTAIVGGTDTQYF.